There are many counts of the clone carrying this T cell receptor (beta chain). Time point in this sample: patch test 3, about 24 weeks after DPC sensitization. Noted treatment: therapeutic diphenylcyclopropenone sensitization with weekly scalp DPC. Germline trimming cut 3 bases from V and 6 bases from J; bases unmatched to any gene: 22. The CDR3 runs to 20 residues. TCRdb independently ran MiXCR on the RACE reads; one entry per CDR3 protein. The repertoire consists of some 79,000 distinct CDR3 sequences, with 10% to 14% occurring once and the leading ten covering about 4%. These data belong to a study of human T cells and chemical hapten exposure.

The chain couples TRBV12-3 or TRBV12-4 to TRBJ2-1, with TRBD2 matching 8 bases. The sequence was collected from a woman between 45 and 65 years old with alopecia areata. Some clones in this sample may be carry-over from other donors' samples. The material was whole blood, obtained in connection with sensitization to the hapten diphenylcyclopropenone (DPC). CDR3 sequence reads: CASSFHRGSESGSRSNEQFF. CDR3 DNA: TGTGCCAGCAGTTTCCACCGGGGGTCGGAAAGCGGGAGCAGGAGCAATGAGCAGTTCTTC.